This T cell receptor (beta chain) appears in the sequencing data of a study of vaccination effects on CD4 cells after COVID-19. Study findings and constraints: Among infection- and vaccine-induced clones, marked clonal contraction occurred late after vaccination.

Scientists isolated CD4+ T cells after an approximately 11-day culture period ended. As concerns this clone: Its antigen remains unidentified.

Sequencing was performed with immunoSEQ multiplex PCR; in TCRdb, only in-frame clones are kept and a portion is missing. There are approximately 60,000 clones in the sample; about 72% occur only once, and roughly 25% lies in the top ten. V was cut by 6 bases and J by 3 bases, with 15 bases left in between. The CDR3 has 14 amino acids. Germline CDR1 reads SQVTM; CDR2 reads ANQGSEA. This sequence joins TRBV29-1 and TRBJ1-3; D uncertain. The clonotype originates from a human donor who had a prior SARS-CoV-2 infection. Specimen: CD4+ T cells from PBMCs cultured without peptide, collected before COVID-19 vaccination. The CDR3 reads CSVPHTGDGNTIYF. The CDR3, as DNA: TGCAGCGTCCCTCATACGGGTGATGGAAACACCATATATTTT.